The clone carrying this TCR beta chain was observed a few times. Its specificity is not known. The CDR3 runs to 11 residues. Trimming cost V 5 bases and J 4 bases, with 5 bases left between them. Germline V gene data show CDR1 as LNHDA and CDR2 as SQIVND (reference sequence). The repertoire was sequenced with immunoSEQ multiplex PCR; TCRdb's copy has only in-frame clones and lacks some. This sample has tens of thousands of clones, with about four fifths found just once. The data originate from a study of lymphopenia after photon versus proton radiotherapy. Study-wide results and caveats: Larger post-nadir TCR diversity loss correlated inversely with survival in deceased patients. Survival link was tested only in deceased patients; proton benefit remains a possibility. Under photons, naive T cells and diversity fell while effector/memory populations rose. After lymphocyte nadir, photon-treated repertoires showed oligoclonal expansion, especially CD8+ Temra.

The V call is TRBV19, the J call TRBJ2-5; D possibly matches TRBD1 or TRBD2 (5 bases each). The sequences come from peripheral blood, collected from a patient treated with photon-based radiotherapy. This clonotype originated in a man aged 50 to 60 with gastric cancer. The CDR3 DNA is TGTGCCAGTAGTGGGGGAGAGACCCAGTACTTC. Residues: CASSGGETQYF. Variable domain in full (rest from reference TRBV19 and TRBJ2-5): DGGITQSPKYLFRKEGQNVTLSCEQNLNHDAMYWYRQDPGQGLRLIYYSQIVNDFQKGDIAEGYSVSREKKESFPLTVTSAQKNPTAFYLCASSGGETQYFGPGTRLLVL.